Listed below are T cell receptor beta chains from one sample, sequenced in a study of blood T cell repertoires in COVID-19. The table came from immunoSEQ multiplex PCR; TCRdb's copy has only in-frame clones and leaves some out. The sample carries 150,000 to 200,000 clones, 70% to 90% recorded once. The sequencing sample was made of peripheral blood. The origin of the receptors is a man younger than 35 who had recovered from COVID-19. Both conserved end residues are part of each CDR3. A D gene is named only where the DNA matches it firmly.

>TRBV27|TRBJ2-1|TRBD2
TGTGCCAGCAGTGGGACTATAGGTGAGCAGTTCTTC
CASSGTIGEQFF
>TRBV3-1/TRBV3-2|TRBJ2-7|.
TGTGCCAGCAGCCAAGGGAGGACGGGGCAGTACTTC
CASSQGRTGQYF
>TRBV11-2|TRBJ2-1|.
TGTGCCAGCAGCTTGCTAGCTTCCTACAATGAGCAGTTCTTC
CASSLLASYNEQFF
>TRBV19|TRBJ1-5|TRBD1
TGTGCCAGTAGACCATTAGGACAGGGTGACGGGCAGCCCCAGCATTTT
CASRPLGQGDGQPQHF
>TRBV19|TRBJ1-1|.
TGTGCCAGTAGGCCCCCAGGGCTGAACACTGAAGCTTTCTTT
CASRPPGLNTEAFF
>TRBV6-4|TRBJ2-3|.
TGTGCCAGCAGTGACTCGGCGGGAACCTATACGCAGTATTTT
CASSDSAGTYTQYF
>TRBV6-2/TRBV6-3|TRBJ2-3|TRBD2
TGTGCCAGCAGTTACCCACTAGCGGGAGTTACAGATACGCAGTATTTT
CASSYPLAGVTDTQYF
>TRBV5-6|TRBJ1-1|TRBD1
TGTGCCAGCAGCCGAAGACAGGGTTGGGGGACTGAAGCTTTCTTT
CASSRRQGWGTEAFF
>TRBV20-1|TRBJ1-2|TRBD1
TGCAGTGCTAGTCTACGGGACAGGGGAATTTATGGCTACACCTTC
CSASLRDRGIYGYTF
>TRBV6-5|TRBJ2-7|TRBD1
TGTGCCAGCAGCCGGGGACAGTACGAGCAGTACTTC
CASSRGQYEQYF
>TRBV6-5|TRBJ2-1|.
TGTGCCAGCAGTTTGCGGTCCTCCTACAATGAGCAGTTCTTC
CASSLRSSYNEQFF
>TRBV5-1|TRBJ2-2|.
TGCGCCAGTGGTCCACCCACGGTAACCGGGGAGCTGTTTTTT
CASGPPTVTGELFF
>TRBV27|TRBJ1-1|.
TGTGCCAGCAGTTTCGCGCCTTTGAACACTGAAGCTTTCTTT
CASSFAPLNTEAFF
>TRBV28|TRBJ2-7|.
TGTGCCAGCTCCTCCGGGGCCTACGAGCAGTACTTC
CASSSGAYEQYF
>TRBV6-2/TRBV6-3|TRBJ1-5|TRBD1
TGTGCCAGCAGCCCCGGGACAGGGGGCAATCAGCCCCAGCATTTT
CASSPGTGGNQPQHF